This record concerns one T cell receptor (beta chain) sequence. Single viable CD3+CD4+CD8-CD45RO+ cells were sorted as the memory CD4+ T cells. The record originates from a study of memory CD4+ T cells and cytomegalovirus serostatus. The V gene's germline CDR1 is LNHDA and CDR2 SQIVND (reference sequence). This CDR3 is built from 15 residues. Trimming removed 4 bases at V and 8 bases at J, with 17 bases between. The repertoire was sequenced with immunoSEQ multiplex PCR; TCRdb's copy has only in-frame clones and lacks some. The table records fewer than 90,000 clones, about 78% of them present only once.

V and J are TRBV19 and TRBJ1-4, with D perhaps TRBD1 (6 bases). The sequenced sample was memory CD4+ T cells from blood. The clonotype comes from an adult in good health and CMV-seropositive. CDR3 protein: CASSTWDNSEEKLFF. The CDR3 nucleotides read TGTGCCAGTAGTACGTGGGACAACTCGGAGGAAAAACTGTTTTTT.